The clone carrying this T cell receptor (beta chain) was counted a few times. The target antigen is unknown. The V end lost 3 bases, the J end lost 0 bases, and 12 bases lay between the germline ends. The CDR3 spans 16 residues. Germline values: CDR1 SGHTS, CDR2 YDEGEE. The sample originates from a study of T cells in Graves' hyperthyroidism and ophthalmopathy. Overall study results and limits: Using 13 V-J features, a model discriminated ophthalmopathy from stable hyperthyroidism. Most thyroid clonotypes that were expanded above 0.001 also turned up in blood.

Amplification targeted TCR beta CDR3 regions from RNA transcripts. During a first-round RT-PCR of the TCR CDR3, the HTBI primer set was used. TCRdb re-derived calls from the multiplex PCR reads in MiXCR, one entry per CDR3 protein. The sample has about 590,000 distinct CDR3 sequences, 11% to 15% seen once; the top ten hold around 7%. Uncontrolled infection, other autoimmune disease, pregnancy and lactation each barred patients from inclusion. The receptor comes from a woman aged 18-30 years with Graves' ophthalmopathy. The J gene is TRBJ1-4, the V gene TRBV5-8; D is unresolved. Sequenced input: blood. In DNA, the CDR3 is TGTGCCAGCAGCTCTCCCCCGACTGCAACTAATGAAAAACTGTTTTTT. It is translated as CASSSPPTATNEKLFF.